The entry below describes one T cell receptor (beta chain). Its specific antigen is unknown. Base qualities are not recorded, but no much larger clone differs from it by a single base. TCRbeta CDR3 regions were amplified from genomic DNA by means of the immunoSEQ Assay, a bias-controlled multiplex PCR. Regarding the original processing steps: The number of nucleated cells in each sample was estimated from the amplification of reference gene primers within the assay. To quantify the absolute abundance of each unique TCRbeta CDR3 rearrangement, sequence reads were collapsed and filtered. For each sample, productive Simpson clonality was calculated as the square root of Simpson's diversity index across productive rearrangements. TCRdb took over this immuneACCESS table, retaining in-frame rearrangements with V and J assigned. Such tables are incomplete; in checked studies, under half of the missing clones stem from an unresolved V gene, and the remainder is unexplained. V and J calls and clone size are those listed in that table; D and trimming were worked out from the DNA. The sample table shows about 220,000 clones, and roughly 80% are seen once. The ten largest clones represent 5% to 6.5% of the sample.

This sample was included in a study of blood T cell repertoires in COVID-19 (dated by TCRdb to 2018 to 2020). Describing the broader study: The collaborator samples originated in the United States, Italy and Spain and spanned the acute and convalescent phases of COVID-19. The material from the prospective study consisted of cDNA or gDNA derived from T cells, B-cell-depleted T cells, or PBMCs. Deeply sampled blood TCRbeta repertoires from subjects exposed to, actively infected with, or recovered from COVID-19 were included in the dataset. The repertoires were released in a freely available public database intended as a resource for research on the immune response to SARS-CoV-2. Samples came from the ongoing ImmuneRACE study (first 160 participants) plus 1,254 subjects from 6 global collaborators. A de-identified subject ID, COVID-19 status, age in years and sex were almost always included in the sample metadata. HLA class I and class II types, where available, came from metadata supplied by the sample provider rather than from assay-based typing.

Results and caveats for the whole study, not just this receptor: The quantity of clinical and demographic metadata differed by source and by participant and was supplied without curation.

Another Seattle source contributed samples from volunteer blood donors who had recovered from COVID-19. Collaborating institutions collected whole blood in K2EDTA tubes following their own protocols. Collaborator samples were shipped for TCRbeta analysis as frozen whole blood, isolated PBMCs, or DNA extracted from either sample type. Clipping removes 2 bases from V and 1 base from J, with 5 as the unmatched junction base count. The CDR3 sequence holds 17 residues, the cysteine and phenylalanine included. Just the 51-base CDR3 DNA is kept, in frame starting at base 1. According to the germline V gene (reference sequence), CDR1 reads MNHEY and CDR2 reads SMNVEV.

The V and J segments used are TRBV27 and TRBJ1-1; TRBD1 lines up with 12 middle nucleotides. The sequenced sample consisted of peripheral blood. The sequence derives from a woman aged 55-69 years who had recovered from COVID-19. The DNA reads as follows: TGTGCCAGCAGTTTAACCGGGACAGGGGGCGGGAACACTGAAGCTTTCTTT. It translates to CASSLTGTGGGNTEAFF.